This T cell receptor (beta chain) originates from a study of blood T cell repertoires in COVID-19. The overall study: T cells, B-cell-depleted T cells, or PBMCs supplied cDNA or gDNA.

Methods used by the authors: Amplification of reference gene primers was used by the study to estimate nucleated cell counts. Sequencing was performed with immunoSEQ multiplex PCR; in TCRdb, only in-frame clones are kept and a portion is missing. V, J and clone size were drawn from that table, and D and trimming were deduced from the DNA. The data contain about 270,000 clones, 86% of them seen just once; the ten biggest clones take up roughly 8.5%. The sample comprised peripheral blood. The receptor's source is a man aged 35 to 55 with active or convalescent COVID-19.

The CDR3 spells CASSDGQTEAFF. CDR3 in DNA: TGTGCCAGCAGTGACGGACAGACTGAAGCTTTCTTT. J is TRBJ1-1 and V is TRBV6-1; D perhaps matches TRBD1 (6 bases). The V gene's germline CDR1 is MNHNS and CDR2 SASEGT. The germline V and J ends were trimmed by 3 bases and 5 bases, with 7 bases remaining between them. The CDR3 runs to 12 residues.